These 24 T cell receptor beta chains originate from one sample sequenced in a study of CXCR3-negative and CXCR3-positive naive CD8 T cells. Each TRB cDNA library was prepared by 5' RACE (with UMI labels). Reanalyzing the 5' RACE reads, TCRdb keeps one entry per CDR3 protein, without DNA. Its table records about 48,000 distinct CDR3 sequences. The sequenced sample was memory CD8+ T cells from blood. The receptors derive from a human donor in good health. Some clones in this sample may be carry-over from other donors' samples.

This rearrangement joins TRBV7-6 to TRBJ2-7; no DNA is available, so the TRBD2 call from TCRdb remains unchecked. Germline V gene data show CDR1 as SGHVS and CDR2 as FNYEAQ. This CDR3 has 12 residues. This chain's CDR3 is CASSFTSYEQYF.

This chain links TRBV12-3 or TRBV12-4 with TRBJ1-2; TCRdb's D call, TRBD1, is unchecked because there is no DNA. The CDR3 is 11 amino acids. The CDR3 spells CASGQGDGYTF.

This chain connects TRBV6-6 to TRBJ2-7; the TRBD1 assignment by TCRdb is unverifiable without DNA. The CDR3 length is 14 residues. CDR1 is MNHNY and CDR2 is SVGAGI in the germline V gene (reference sequence). The CDR3 sequence is CASSLGTGPYEQYF.

The J gene is TRBJ1-2, the V gene TRBV6-1. This CDR3 has 13 amino acids. Germline V gives CDR1 MNHNS, CDR2 SASEGT. The CDR3 reads CASSDQAHYGYTF.

V and J are TRBV20-1 and TRBJ1-1. Germline V gene lookup returns CDR1 DFQATT and CDR2 SNEGSKA (reference sequence). The CDR3 runs 12 residues. The CDR3 protein is CSARGINTEAFF.

This CDR3 is CASSKVQGSHGYTF. J is TRBJ1-2 and V is TRBV21-1. TRBV21-1 is assigned pseudogene status. This CDR3 has 14 amino acids.

The chain combines TRBV28 with TRBJ2-3; TCRdb's D gene call, TRBD2, goes unchecked for lack of DNA. Germline V CDR1 and CDR2: MDHEN, SYDVKM. This CDR3 has 15 amino acids. The CDR3 region is CASSYGGRPTDTQYF.

This chain connects TRBV20-1 to TRBJ2-7; the D gene TCRdb calls, TRBD1, cannot be checked with no DNA. Germline-derived CDR1 and CDR2 are DFQATT and SNEGSKA (reference sequence). The CDR3 loop spans 15 amino acids. The CDR3: CSATTDRAVIYEQYF.

This rearrangement joins TRBV29-1 to TRBJ2-7; TCRdb gives TRBD1 as the D gene, but with no DNA this cannot be confirmed. There are 11 residues in the CDR3. Per the germline V gene, CDR1 is SQVTM and CDR2 is ANQGSEA. CDR3 loop: CSVSTGFEQYF.

The chain carries TRBV29-1 and TRBJ2-1; TCRdb outputs TRBD2, but without DNA this stays unchecked. Germline V gives CDR1 SQVTM, CDR2 ANQGSEA. This CDR3 has 17 residues. The CDR3 loop reads CSVVGTSGSKIYNEQFF.

The chain recombines TRBV7-9 with TRBJ2-2; checking the TCRdb D call of TRBD2 is not possible without DNA. This CDR3 comprises 16 residues. CDR1 and CDR2 (germline): SEHNR, FQNEAQ (reference sequence). This CDR3 reads CAPGASGGIETGELFF.

The V and J genes are TRBV9 and TRBJ2-2; as DNA is missing, the TRBD2 call by TCRdb cannot be tested. Germline assignment: CDR1 SGDLS and CDR2 YYNGEE. CDR3 size: 21 residues. The chain's CDR3 is CASSVNAGLAGGPVPTGELFF. Combining the CDR3 with reference TRBV9 and TRBJ2-2 gives the whole variable domain DSGVTQTPKHLITATGQRVTLRCSPRSGDLSVYWYQQSLDQGLQFLIQYYNGEERAKGNILERFSAQQFPDLHSELNLSSLELGDSALYFCASSVNAGLAGGPVPTGELFFGEGSRLTVL.

The V call is TRBV29-1, the J call TRBJ2-1; lacking DNA, the TRBD1 call made by TCRdb goes unchecked. The CDR3 loop spans 13 amino acids. Germline V gene lookup returns CDR1 SQVTM and CDR2 ANQGSEA. CDR3 region: CSVENRQYDEQFF.

This chain's CDR3 is CATSRAGGTQYF. J is TRBJ2-3 and V is TRBV15. The CDR3 runs 12 residues. Looked up from germline, CDR1 is LNHNV and CDR2 is YYDKDF (reference sequence).

CDR3 residues: CASSAEEGEAYEQYF. This chain connects TRBV4-2 to TRBJ2-7; the TCRdb call, TRBD1, lacks DNA for checking. The CDR3 runs 15 residues. The germline V gene has CDR1 LGHNA and CDR2 YNFKEQ.

This rearrangement joins TRBV7-6 to TRBJ2-3; TCRdb's D gene call, TRBD2, goes unchecked for lack of DNA. CDR3 length: 17 amino acids. CDR1 and CDR2 from the germline V gene are SGHVS and FNYEAQ. The CDR3 is CASSPAGLAGGSDTQYF.

This sequence joins TRBV7-8 and TRBJ1-2. Germline V gene lookup returns CDR1 SGHVS and CDR2 FQNEAQ. The CDR3 loop spans 13 amino acids. CDR3 loop: CASSQPSLDGYTF.

V is TRBV5-5 and J is TRBJ2-1; lacking DNA, the TRBD2 call made by TCRdb goes unchecked. Looked up from germline, CDR1 is SGHKS and CDR2 is YYEKEE (reference sequence). The CDR3 has 17 residues. The chain's CDR3 is CASRKAVLGSSYNEQFF. The full variable domain, completed using reference TRBV5-5 and TRBJ2-1, is DAGVTQSPTHLIKTRGQQVTLRCSPISGHKSVSWYQQVLGQGPQFIFQYYEKEERGRGNFPDRFSARQFPNYSSELNVNALLLGDSALYLCASRKAVLGSSYNEQFFGPGTRLTVL.

The CDR3 spells CASSDPGDRGYEQYF. The V and J genes are TRBV2 and TRBJ2-7; TCRdb's D call, TRBD1, is unchecked because there is no DNA. Germline V gene sequence: CDR1 SNHLY, CDR2 FYNNEI. This CDR3 has 15 amino acids.

J is TRBJ2-3 and V is TRBV20-1; TCRdb lists TRBD1, though no DNA is available to test this call. The CDR3 sequence is 14 residues long. Looked up from germline, CDR1 is DFQATT and CDR2 is SNEGSKA (reference sequence). CDR3 loop: CSASSGFGADTQYF.

The J gene is TRBJ2-5, the V gene TRBV2; there is no DNA to check the TCRdb D call of TRBD1. The CDR3 has 14 amino acids. The germline V gene has CDR1 SNHLY and CDR2 FYNNEI. Here the CDR3 reads CVSTSGQGLETQYF.

The V gene is TRBV14, the J gene TRBJ2-1; TCRdb indicates TRBD1, and absent DNA this call remains unverified. This CDR3 has 16 amino acids. CDR1 is SGHDN and CDR2 is FVKESK in the germline V gene. CDR3 loop: CASGRQGVPSYNEQFF.

The chain links TRBV7-9 to TRBJ1-6; the D call of TRBD1 rests on TCRdb alone, since no DNA is present to check it. Germline assignment: CDR1 SEHNR and CDR2 FQNEAQ (reference sequence). This CDR3 is 14 amino acids long. CDR3 in amino acids: CASSETGGMSPLHF.

The chain has TRBV4-1 and TRBJ1-5. CDR3 size: 14 residues. Germline V gene lookup returns CDR1 MGHRA and CDR2 YSYEKL. This chain's CDR3 is CASSQERENQPQHF.